This TCR beta chain was profiled in a study of neurological immune-mediated disorders (dated by TCRdb to the late 2010s). Looking at the study overall: Among the roughly 34 multiple sclerosis patients, roughly 31 had relapsing-remitting MS and 3 had secondary progressive MS. Peripheral blood TCR-beta repertoires from HTLV-I-associated myelopathy (HAM/TSP) patients, multiple sclerosis patients and healthy controls were compared by UMI-based sequencing. Alongside PBMC samples, the set of more than 80 TCR-beta libraries contained longitudinal samples, technical triplicates, and paired CD4+ and CD8+ T-cell subsets that had been sorted. The cohort comprised 68 subjects: about 14 HAM/TSP patients, some 34 multiple sclerosis patients and 20 healthy controls.

This clonotype is assessed as medium-sized (0.01 to 0.1%). The clone's antigen remains unknown. Nothing much larger sits one base from this clone, and base qualities are not available. For unsorted PBMC libraries, 2 million PBMCs were used after storage in RNAlater at -80 degrees C until RNA extraction. The multiple sclerosis patients were enrolled in a US clinical protocol that used magnetic resonance imaging to evaluate disease progression. Peripheral blood underwent Ficoll-Hypaque density gradient centrifugation to isolate PBMCs, which were then cryopreserved in liquid nitrogen. The CDR3 goes from the cysteine to the phenylalanine over 12 residues. Just CDR3 DNA is preserved here, 36 bases in frame from base 1. A distance of 13 bases separates the germline ends of V and J, which lose 0 bases and 13 bases respectively. The germline V gene encodes CDR1 LNHNV and CDR2 YYDKDF (reference sequence). Overall study outcomes, separate from this receptor: The MS cluster showed no association with clinical or MRI features, and the authors stated that larger cohorts are needed. TCR clonal expansion was highest in HAM/TSP patients and lowest in MS patients, with MS patients falling below even healthy controls. Phylogenetic analysis grouped repertoires from 18 of 34 MS patients into a cluster of related CDR3 sequences, suggesting a possible repertoire-level signature. Across subjects, expanded clones never shared an identical CDR3 amino acid sequence, which suggests that the TCR-beta repertoires in every group were private.

cDNA was synthesized by template-switch 5'RACE using a primer with a 10-nucleotide random unique molecular identifier that tagged each TCR transcript. Each sequencing run produced over 190 million TCR-beta sequences covering 15-18 subjects. The RNeasy kit was used to extract total RNA. The KAPA Real-time Library Amplification kit was used to amplify TCR-beta VDJ regions with primers for the TCR constant region and the 5'RACE anchor. A first PCR added sample indexes and Illumina adaptors, and a second PCR then raised library yield. After Ampure bead purification, the roughly 650 bp TCR product was size-selected on a 2% E-gel SizeSelection system. Before pooling, libraries had their quality checked on a Bioanalyzer, their concentration measured with Qubit, and their quantity determined with the Kapa Library Quantification kit. An Illumina HiSeq 2500 sequenced the libraries paired-end 2 x 150 bp. To increase sequence diversity, roughly 24-30% phiX was spiked into each library pool. As for the authors' bioinformatics: The UMI-based MiGEC pipeline processed quality-filtered reads and removed over 75% of raw TCR sequences during error correction. IMGT germline references were used for aligning VDJ genes, and each clonotype was defined as a unique CDR3 amino acid sequence together with its V-J genes. Clonal expansion, Shannon diversity, and CDR3 relatedness (CalcPairwiseDistances, ClusterSamples) were evaluated with VDJtools, and phylogenetic trees were built with CLCbio workbench. A clone was classed as expanded if it had 8 or more unique UMIs, a cutoff based on coefficient-of-variation modelling across technical triplicates. The public reads were reprocessed in TCRdb via fastp at Q25 and MiXCR, keeping in-frame beta chains. Rows with one shared CDR3 protein collapse into an entry with the most common genes and DNA. TCRdb, not the original authors, processed these V and J calls. This sample lists about 46,000 distinct CDR3 sequences; around 1.9% were detected once. The biggest ten clones account for 2.2% of the sample.

This sequence uses TRBV15 and TRBJ2-7; TRBD1 is a possible D gene, resting on 5 matching bases. The sequenced material came from PBMCs. The receptor comes from a woman aged 40 to 49 with multiple sclerosis. At the DNA level, the sequence is TGTGCCACCAGCAGAGATCAAGACAGCGTCTACTTC. The resulting protein is CATSRDQDSVYF.